The 27 T cell receptor beta chains below all came from one sample that was sequenced in a study of blood T cell repertoires in COVID-19. The method was immunoSEQ multiplex PCR; TCRdb's version includes in-frame clones alone and lacks a portion of them. This table has some 250,000 clones, roughly 86% appearing once. Sequenced input: peripheral blood. Receptors originate from an elderly man with acute or convalescent COVID-19.

The chain couples TRBV5-4 to TRBJ2-2; possible D gene TRBD1, 6 bases. Germline CDR1 SGHNT, CDR2 YYREEE (reference sequence). CDR3 length equals 15 residues. Between the trimmed V and J ends, which lost 4 bases and 5 bases, there was a span of 15 bases. The CDR3 loop is CASSRGGGGTGELFF. CDR3 nucleotides: TGTGCCAGCAGCCGGGGTGGGGGCGGAACCGGGGAGCTGTTTTTT.

The chain recombines TRBV6-4 with TRBJ2-2; D uncertain. CDR3 length equals 13 residues. CDR1 MRHNA and CDR2 SNTAGT come from the germline V gene. V lost 8 bases to trimming and J lost 4 bases, with 11 bases between them. Written as DNA, the CDR3 is TGTGCCAGCTCTCCACAGATCACCGGGGAGCTGTTTTTT. This gives the protein CASSPQITGELFF.

The chain recombines TRBV4-1 with TRBJ1-2; 7 bases are shared with TRBD1. Germline CDR1 and CDR2: MGHRA and YSYEKL. The CDR3 runs 14 residues. V dropped 2 bases and J dropped 6; count of bases not matched to a gene: 6. Here the CDR3 DNA reads TGCGCCAGCAGCCAACCGACAGGGAGTAATGGCTACACCTTC. It is translated as CASSQPTGSNGYTF.

The chain joins TRBV28 to TRBJ1-2; TRBD1 matches at 8 bases. V gave up 6 bases and J gave up 4 bases; unmatched junction bases: 7. The CDR3 spans 14 residues. CDR1 is MDHEN and CDR2 is SYDVKM in the germline V gene. The chain's CDR3 is CASRIQGGIYGYTF. CDR3 sequence (DNA): TGTGCCAGCAGGATACAGGGGGGGATCTATGGCTACACCTTC.

This clone was picked up a small number of times. The V call is TRBV5-1, the J call TRBJ1-1, with D perhaps matching TRBD1 (5 bases). Trimming shortened V by 4 bases and J by 8 bases, and 15 bases separated the two germline ends. This CDR3 has 13 amino acids. Germline V gene sequence: CDR1 SGHRS, CDR2 YFSETQ. The CDR3 sequence: CASSLGGPLEAFF. The CDR3 DNA sequence: TGCGCCAGCAGCCTCGGGGGACCCCTAGAAGCTTTCTTT.

This clone showed up just once. This chain joins TRBV7-6 and TRBJ2-2, with 11 nucleotides matching TRBD2. J gave up 4 bases and V 7 bases, and 5 bases lay outside the gene matches. The CDR3 has 15 residues. Germline V gene lookup returns CDR1 SGHVS and CDR2 FNYEAQ. As DNA, the CDR3 is TGTGCCAGCACCAAACTAGCGGGAGCCACCGGGGAGCTGTTTTTT. Its protein product is CASTKLAGATGELFF.

DNA for the CDR3: TGTGCCAGCAGCCCTACAGGGATGACTGAAGCTTTCTTT. Translating gives CASSPTGMTEAFF. This chain connects TRBV3-1 (or the pseudogene TRBV3-2) to TRBJ1-1; D possibly corresponds to TRBD1 (6 bases). CDR3 size: 13 residues. Germline V gene sequence: CDR1 LGHDT, CDR2 YNNKEL (reference sequence). V lost 4 bases and J lost 5, with 11 bases in between.

This clone has a single count. The chain links TRBV4-2 to TRBJ1-1; D not resolved. V lost 0 bases, J lost 11 bases, and 16 bases lay in between. The CDR3 loop spans 14 amino acids. Germline lookup yields CDR1 LGHNA and CDR2 YNFKEQ. CDR3 coding DNA: TGTGCCAGCAGCCAAGAGCAGGATAGACGTACGGCTTTCTTT. Encoded protein: CASSQEQDRRTAFF.

This clone was seen a single time. The chain uses TRBV19 and TRBJ1-4, with D possibly being TRBD1 (6 bases). Trimming removed 7 bases from V and 5 bases from J, with 17 bases in between. Germline V gives CDR1 LNHDA, CDR2 SQIVND (reference sequence). The CDR3 contains 15 residues. CDR3 loop: CASKPSGTRNEKLFF. The CDR3 DNA sequence: TGTGCCAGTAAGCCTTCCGGGACACGAAATGAAAAACTGTTTTTT.

Written as DNA, the CDR3 is TGTGCCAGCAGCGTGGGGTGGGGCGCGAACACCGGGGAGCTGTTTTTT. It encodes CASSVGWGANTGELFF. The chain is built from TRBV4-2 and TRBJ2-2; a weak D match, TRBD1 (5 bases). CDR3 length: 16 residues. V lost 5 bases to trimming and J lost 0 bases, with 13 bases between them. Germline loops: CDR1 LGHNA, CDR2 YNFKEQ.

The V gene is TRBV6-2 or TRBV6-3, the J gene TRBJ2-3; a weak D match, TRBD1 (6 bases). The CDR3 is 16 residues long. Between the trimmed V and J ends, which lost 6 bases and 1 base, there was a span of 17 bases. Germline-derived CDR1 and CDR2 are MNHEY and SVGEGT. This CDR3 is CASSNPVNRGTDTQYF. In DNA, the CDR3 is TGTGCCAGCAGCAACCCCGTCAACAGGGGCACAGATACGCAGTATTTT.

The chain combines TRBV6-5 with TRBJ1-6; no clear D gene. CDR3 length equals 12 residues. Germline assignment: CDR1 MNHEY and CDR2 SVGAGI. Trimming pared 0 bases from V and 14 bases from J, leaving 8 bases between. This CDR3 is CASSYSGVALHF. CDR3 DNA sequence: TGTGCCAGCAGTTACTCCGGAGTGGCCCTCCACTTT.

The J gene is TRBJ1-5, the V gene TRBV28; tentatively, D is TRBD1 (6 bases). The CDR3 is 14 amino acids. Trimming removed 4 bases at V and 9 bases at J, with 16 bases between. Germline CDR1 reads MDHEN; CDR2 reads SYDVKM. The chain's CDR3 is CASSSGGGGRPQHF. The CDR3, as DNA: TGTGCCAGCAGTTCGGGAGGGGGAGGTCGGCCCCAGCATTTT.

V is TRBV9 and J is TRBJ1-2, with D tentatively TRBD1 (5 bases). CDR1 and CDR2 from the germline V gene are SGDLS and YYNGEE. CDR3 size: 16 residues. V was shortened by 0 bases and J by 0 bases, with 12 bases between the two germline ends. The chain's CDR3 is CASSVDGGSANYGYTF. In DNA form, the CDR3 reads TGTGCCAGCAGCGTAGACGGGGGGTCGGCTAACTATGGCTACACCTTC. Full variable domain (missing parts from reference TRBV9 and TRBJ1-2): DSGVTQTPKHLITATGQRVTLRCSPRSGDLSVYWYQQSLDQGLQFLIQYYNGEERAKGNILERFSAQQFPDLHSELNLSSLELGDSALYFCASSVDGGSANYGYTFGSGTRLTVV.

The chain carries TRBV9 and TRBJ1-1; D unclear. The CDR3 totals 13 residues. Between the trimmed V and J ends, which lost 3 bases and 0 bases, there was a span of 6 bases. The germline V gene encodes CDR1 SGDLS and CDR2 YYNGEE. CDR3 residues: CASSGRMNTEAFF. CDR3 DNA sequence: TGTGCCAGCAGCGGGAGGATGAACACTGAAGCTTTCTTT.

This chain uses TRBV7-8 with TRBJ2-7, with D tentatively TRBD1 (6 bases). Deletions cut 5 bases from V and 9 bases from J, with 17 bases between. The germline V gene has CDR1 SGHVS and CDR2 FQNEAQ. This CDR3 comprises 13 residues. The CDR3 DNA reads as TGTGCCAGCAGCAGAGGGCAGGGGTCGGCGCAGTACTTC. Translating gives CASSRGQGSAQYF.

This clone was observed a single time. The J gene is TRBJ2-5, the V gene TRBV7-8; perhaps TRBD2 as D (6 bases). V gave up 1 base and J gave up 0 bases, with 21 bases separating them. Germline V gene sequence: CDR1 SGHVS, CDR2 FQNEAQ. The CDR3 spans 19 residues. The CDR3 region is CASSLGPGRPLVHQETQYF. In DNA form, the CDR3 reads TGTGCCAGCAGCTTAGGTCCAGGGAGGCCCTTGGTACACCAAGAGACCCAGTACTTC.

This clone was seen a few times. V is TRBV2 and J is TRBJ1-1, with D unresolved. Germline CDR1 and CDR2: SNHLY and FYNNEI. The V and J ends lost 6 bases and 2 bases respectively, with 16 bases between them. CDR3 length equals 15 residues. CDR3 protein: CASRGVEARNTEAFF. The DNA for the CDR3 is TGTGCCAGCAGGGGCGTGGAAGCCCGTAACACTGAAGCTTTCTTT.

The table lists this clone with a count of one. The chain links TRBV6-5 to TRBJ2-1, with 11 bases that match TRBD2. J was trimmed by 3 bases and V by 6 bases; bases with no gene match: 4. There are 15 residues in the CDR3. Germline CDR1 MNHEY, CDR2 SVGAGI. The CDR3 bases are TGTGCCAGCAGCTCTACTAGCGGGGGCTACAATGAGCAGTTCTTC. It translates to CASSSTSGGYNEQFF.

V usage is TRBV2 and J usage is TRBJ2-7; 9 bases map to TRBD1. Trimming cost V 9 bases and J 5 bases; bases outside gene matches: 11. CDR1 SNHLY and CDR2 FYNNEI come from the germline V gene. The CDR3 has 14 amino acids. The CDR3 bases are TGTGCCAGTACTTACGGGACAGGGAAGAACGAGCAGTACTTC. Translating it yields CASTYGTGKNEQYF.

The chain links TRBV5-1 to TRBJ2-2, with D perhaps TRBD1 (5 bases). Germline CDR1 reads SGHRS; CDR2 reads YFSETQ. The CDR3 is made up of 14 amino acids. Trimming shortened V by 10 bases and J by 3 bases, and 16 bases separated the two germline ends. The CDR3 nucleotides read TGCGCCGGGCCCACAGGTGAAGACACCGGGGAGCTGTTTTTT. It codes for CAGPTGEDTGELFF.

CDR3 sequence (DNA): TGTGCCAGTAGCTTAGACAGGGTAGGCACTGAAGCTTTCTTT. Protein: CASSLDRVGTEAFF. The chain uses TRBV19 and TRBJ1-1, with TRBD1 identical over 7 bases. V was clipped by 6 bases and J by 4 bases; unmatched bases: 8. Germline V gives CDR1 LNHDA, CDR2 SQIVND (reference sequence). This CDR3 contains 14 residues.

The chain is built from TRBV5-1 and TRBJ2-1, with D perhaps matching TRBD2 (5 bases). CDR1 and CDR2 (germline): SGHRS, YFSETQ. Trimming stripped 4 bases from V and 7 bases from J, with 9 bases between. The CDR3 extends over 12 amino acids. The CDR3 reads CASSGLANEQFF. The CDR3 nucleotides read TGCGCCAGCAGCGGACTGGCTAATGAGCAGTTCTTC.

The chain has TRBV6-5 and TRBJ2-1, with 8 bases matching TRBD2. The V and J ends lost 6 bases and 7 bases, in that order; junction bases with no gene match: 8. Germline V gene sequence: CDR1 MNHEY, CDR2 SVGAGI. The CDR3 sequence is 14 residues long. Written as DNA, the CDR3 is TGTGCCAGCAGCCGGACTAGCCTTTCGAATGAGCAGTTCTTC. Protein: CASSRTSLSNEQFF.

The chain recombines TRBV28 with TRBJ2-1; 9 bases line up with TRBD2. V lost 5 bases and J lost 2; bases outside the gene matches: 16. Germline lookup yields CDR1 MDHEN and CDR2 SYDVKM. The CDR3 sequence is 19 residues long. The CDR3 coding sequence is TGTGCCAGCAGTAAGGTAGCGGGAGTTAGGGCAGGCGCCTACAATGAGCAGTTCTTC. This translates into CASSKVAGVRAGAYNEQFF.

The J gene is TRBJ1-2, the V gene TRBV28, with 10 nucleotides matching TRBD1. The V gene's germline CDR1 is MDHEN and CDR2 SYDVKM. Unmatched junction bases numbered 4, after V lost 3 bases and J lost 3 bases. The CDR3 is 15 amino acids. In DNA, the CDR3 is TGTGCCAGCAGTTTTTCGGACAGGGGGGACTATGGCTACACCTTC. Protein product: CASSFSDRGDYGYTF.

The chain carries TRBV2 and TRBJ1-2, with 9 bases lining up with TRBD1. Germline CDR1 and CDR2: SNHLY and FYNNEI. The CDR3 totals 13 residues. The trim removed 4 bases at V and 4 bases at J, leaving 1 base unmatched. Here the CDR3 DNA reads TGTGCCAGCAGTGCACAGGGGGCCTATGGCTACACCTTC. This gives the protein CASSAQGAYGYTF.